This TCR beta chain stems from a study of identical twins. Study findings and constraints: An excess of low generation probability was shown by twin-shared out-of-frame alpha sequences. Invariant populations such as MAIT and iNKT cells could partly muddle zero-insertion analyses. Sharing of beta out-of-frame sequences by twins showed a weaker excess.

V shed 2 bases and J 3 bases; nucleotides not matched to a gene: 4. The length of the CDR3 is 14 residues. Germline V lookup: CDR1 LNHDA, CDR2 SQIVND (reference sequence). Remarks on this clonotype: Its matching antigen is unknown.

TCRdb reprocessed the 5' RACE reads with MiXCR, giving one entry per CDR3 protein. Among some 500,000 distinct CDR3 sequences listed, approximately 14% were seen once. These records were also assigned to another study, of yellow fever vaccine responses in identical twins. That publication notes: Twins reportedly showed a vaccine T cell response that seemed partly convergent and partly personalized.

Source material: CD4+ T cells sorted from blood. The source of this sequence is a woman aged 18-30 years in good health. The V call is TRBV19, the J call TRBJ2-7, with TRBD1 matching 7 bases. CDR3 amino acids: CASSIPGQFYEQYF. CDR3 nucleotide sequence: TGTGCCAGTAGTATACCGGGACAGTTCTACGAGCAGTACTTC.